Listed below are T cell receptor beta chains from one sample, sequenced in a study of molecular identifiers for immune sequencing clone quantification. Each CDR3 protein gets one entry after TCRdb re-called the PCR reads with MiXCR. The sample contains 75,000 to 95,000 distinct CDR3 sequences, around 25% of which appear only once. Specimen: naive CD8+ T cells from blood, with Jurkat cell RNA spiked in. The receptor source for this set is a human donor in good health. Some libraries in this study had Jurkat cell RNA spiked in. The CDR3 runs from the conserved cysteine through the conserved F or W. Each record gives: CDR3 length, clone size, V gene, D gene, J gene, CDR3 DNA, CDR3 protein. A D gene is named only where the DNA matches it firmly. Clone sizes are given selectively: once, few, many, or a class where the clone is expanded.

CDR3 length: 14
clone size: -
V gene: TRBV6-5
D gene: TRBD2
J gene: TRBJ2-5
CDR3 DNA: TGTGCCAGCAGTCACTGGGGGGGTGGGGAGACCCAGTACTTC
CDR3 protein: CASSHWGGGETQYF

CDR3 length: 17
clone size: many
V gene: TRBV4-1
D gene: TRBD1
J gene: TRBJ2-3
CDR3 DNA: TGCGCCAGCAGCCTTCAGGGGGCTAGCCTTGGCACAGATACGCAGTATTTT
CDR3 protein: CASSLQGASLGTDTQYF

CDR3 length: 14
clone size: -
V gene: TRBV6-2/TRBV6-3
D gene: TRBD1
J gene: TRBJ2-5
CDR3 DNA: TGTGCCAGCACCCCAGGACAGGGCGAAGAGACCCAGTACTTC
CDR3 protein: CASTPGQGEETQYF

CDR3 length: 14
clone size: few
V gene: TRBV4-3
D gene: -
J gene: TRBJ2-5
CDR3 DNA: TGCGCCAGCAGCCCTAGCTATCCCGGGGAGACCCAGTACTTC
CDR3 protein: CASSPSYPGETQYF

CDR3 length: 14
clone size: many
V gene: TRBV5-1
D gene: -
J gene: TRBJ2-7
CDR3 DNA: TGCGCCAGCAGTTGGACGGTTTCCTCCTACGAGCAGTACTTC
CDR3 protein: CASSWTVSSYEQYF

CDR3 length: 16
clone size: few
V gene: TRBV4-3
D gene: TRBD2
J gene: TRBJ2-3
CDR3 DNA: TGCGCCAGCAGCCCCTCAGGTAGCGGGAGCACAGATACGCAGTATTTT
CDR3 protein: CASSPSGSGSTDTQYF

CDR3 length: 15
clone size: many
V gene: TRBV5-5
D gene: -
J gene: TRBJ2-5
CDR3 DNA: TGTGCCAGCAGCTTGCTGGGGACAAGCGGAGAGACCCAGTACTTC
CDR3 protein: CASSLLGTSGETQYF

CDR3 length: 12
clone size: -
V gene: TRBV6-2/TRBV6-3
D gene: -
J gene: TRBJ1-1
CDR3 DNA: TGTGCCAGCAGCGACCGACGCACTGAAGCTTTCTTT
CDR3 protein: CASSDRRTEAFF

CDR3 length: 16
clone size: many
V gene: TRBV5-6
D gene: -
J gene: TRBJ2-3
CDR3 DNA: TGTGCCAGCAGCCTGGACGGGACAACTCCATTCCATACGCAGTATTTT
CDR3 protein: CASSLDGTTPFHTQYF

CDR3 length: 15
clone size: -
V gene: TRBV28
D gene: -
J gene: TRBJ2-7
CDR3 DNA: TGTACCAGCAGTTTGGACAGCCCCGCTCCCTACGAGCAGTACTTC
CDR3 protein: CTSSLDSPAPYEQYF

CDR3 length: 15
clone size: many
V gene: TRBV9
D gene: TRBD1
J gene: TRBJ1-1
CDR3 DNA: TGTGCCAGCAGCGCTCAGGGGGGGCCCTCCACTGAAGCTTTCTTT
CDR3 protein: CASSAQGGPSTEAFF

CDR3 length: 15
clone size: -
V gene: TRBV27
D gene: TRBD2
J gene: TRBJ2-7
CDR3 DNA: TGTGCCAGCAGTTTATCGGGACTAGCTAGCTACGAGCAGTACTTC
CDR3 protein: CASSLSGLASYEQYF

CDR3 length: 13
clone size: -
V gene: TRBV9
D gene: TRBD1
J gene: TRBJ2-5
CDR3 DNA: TGTGCCAGCAGCGGGACAGGTCAGGAGAGCCAGTACTTC
CDR3 protein: CASSGTGQESQYF

CDR3 length: 14
clone size: many
V gene: TRBV7-9
D gene: TRBD1
J gene: TRBJ2-7
CDR3 DNA: TGTGCCAGCAGCCCTCGACAGGGGATCGACGAGCAGTACTTC
CDR3 protein: CASSPRQGIDEQYF

CDR3 length: 17
clone size: many
V gene: TRBV27
D gene: -
J gene: TRBJ2-7
CDR3 DNA: TGTGCCAGCAGTTCTAGGGGGATCGGGGCCCTTTACTACGAGCAGTACTTC
CDR3 protein: CASSSRGIGALYYEQYF

CDR3 length: 13
clone size: many
V gene: TRBV29-1
D gene: -
J gene: TRBJ2-1
CDR3 DNA: TGCAGCGTTGTCATCGTTTCCTACAATGAGCAGTTCTTC
CDR3 protein: CSVVIVSYNEQFF

CDR3 length: 16
clone size: -
V gene: TRBV4-1
D gene: -
J gene: TRBJ2-4
CDR3 DNA: TGCGCCAGCAGCCATGAGACCGGGACACCGGAAAACATTCAGTACTTC
CDR3 protein: CASSHETGTPENIQYF

CDR3 length: 15
clone size: few
V gene: TRBV11-2
D gene: TRBD1
J gene: TRBJ2-1
CDR3 DNA: TGTGCCAGCAGCTCGCAAGGGGACAGCGACAATGAGCAGTTCTTC
CDR3 protein: CASSSQGDSDNEQFF

CDR3 length: 15
clone size: few
V gene: TRBV19
D gene: -
J gene: TRBJ1-1
CDR3 DNA: TGTGCCAGTAGTATAGACGGCGGTGGTAGGACTGAAGCTTTCTTT
CDR3 protein: CASSIDGGGRTEAFF

CDR3 length: 14
clone size: -
V gene: TRBV7-3
D gene: -
J gene: TRBJ2-3
CDR3 DNA: TGTGCCAGCAGGCGGGAAGGGCTTGGAGATACGCAGTATTTT
CDR3 protein: CASRREGLGDTQYF

CDR3 length: 17
clone size: few
V gene: TRBV9
D gene: TRBD2
J gene: TRBJ2-3
CDR3 DNA: TGTGCCAGCAGCCCCTGGACTAGCGGGGGGGCGGGAGATACGCAGTATTTT
CDR3 protein: CASSPWTSGGAGDTQYF

CDR3 length: 14
clone size: many
V gene: TRBV27
D gene: -
J gene: TRBJ2-7
CDR3 DNA: TGTGCCAGCAGTCCCGGACTGGGCCACTACGAGCAGTACTTC
CDR3 protein: CASSPGLGHYEQYF

CDR3 length: 15
clone size: few
V gene: TRBV10-3
D gene: TRBD2
J gene: TRBJ2-7
CDR3 DNA: TGTGCCATCAGTGACGGGACTAGTTCTTATTACGAGCAGTACTTC
CDR3 protein: CAISDGTSSYYEQYF

CDR3 length: 13
clone size: few
V gene: TRBV7-2
D gene: -
J gene: TRBJ2-7
CDR3 DNA: TGTGCCAGCAGCTTGTGGGAGAACTACGAGCAGTACTTC
CDR3 protein: CASSLWENYEQYF

CDR3 length: 12
clone size: few
V gene: TRBV4-1
D gene: -
J gene: TRBJ1-1
CDR3 DNA: TGCGCCAGCACCTCTATGAACACTGAAGCTTTCTTT
CDR3 protein: CASTSMNTEAFF

CDR3 length: 14
clone size: many
V gene: TRBV4-3
D gene: -
J gene: TRBJ1-1
CDR3 DNA: TGCGCCAGCAGCCAAGCACCGTGGAGCACTGAAGCTTTCTTT
CDR3 protein: CASSQAPWSTEAFF

CDR3 length: 13
clone size: many
V gene: TRBV29-1
D gene: -
J gene: TRBJ2-1
CDR3 DNA: TGCAGCCCCACGGGGATAACTAACAATGAGCAGTTCTTC
CDR3 protein: CSPTGITNNEQFF

CDR3 length: 16
clone size: few
V gene: TRBV3-1
D gene: -
J gene: TRBJ2-3
CDR3 DNA: TGTGCCAGCAGGCGTGGGAGTTCTCCACTCACAGATACGCAGTATTTT
CDR3 protein: CASRRGSSPLTDTQYF

CDR3 length: 16
clone size: -
V gene: TRBV7-9
D gene: TRBD2
J gene: TRBJ2-3
CDR3 DNA: TGTGCCAGCAGCTATCGGACTAGCGGGGCGACGAATACGCAGTATTTT
CDR3 protein: CASSYRTSGATNTQYF

CDR3 length: 14
clone size: many
V gene: TRBV9
D gene: TRBD1
J gene: TRBJ1-1
CDR3 DNA: TGTGCCAGCAGCGCAAGGGGACAGGGGGAGGAAGCTTTCTTT
CDR3 protein: CASSARGQGEEAFF

CDR3 length: 12
clone size: few
V gene: TRBV7-9
D gene: -
J gene: TRBJ1-2
CDR3 DNA: TGTGCCAGCAGCTTAGGGTACTATGGCTACACCTTC
CDR3 protein: CASSLGYYGYTF

CDR3 length: 15
clone size: -
V gene: TRBV19
D gene: TRBD1
J gene: TRBJ2-5
CDR3 DNA: TGTGCCAGTAGTATGGACAGGGACTACCAAGAGACCCAGTACTTC
CDR3 protein: CASSMDRDYQETQYF

CDR3 length: 15
clone size: many
V gene: TRBV30
D gene: TRBD2
J gene: TRBJ2-3
CDR3 DNA: TGTGCCTGGGATGGACTAGCGGGAGCTTCAGATACGCAGTATTTT
CDR3 protein: CAWDGLAGASDTQYF

CDR3 length: 14
clone size: -
V gene: TRBV4-1
D gene: -
J gene: TRBJ2-7
CDR3 DNA: TGCGCCAGCAGTCTGGACCGGGGTACTCGGGAGCAGTACTTC
CDR3 protein: CASSLDRGTREQYF

CDR3 length: 14
clone size: many
V gene: TRBV19
D gene: -
J gene: TRBJ2-1
CDR3 DNA: TGTGCCAGTAGCACAGCCCCCTCCTACAATGAGCAGTTCTTC
CDR3 protein: CASSTAPSYNEQFF

CDR3 length: 16
clone size: -
V gene: TRBV4-3
D gene: -
J gene: TRBJ2-1
CDR3 DNA: TGCGCCAGCAGCTCCGTATATCGGGCCTCCTACAATGAGCAGTTCTTC
CDR3 protein: CASSSVYRASYNEQFF

CDR3 length: 16
clone size: few
V gene: TRBV6-2/TRBV6-3
D gene: -
J gene: TRBJ1-5
CDR3 DNA: TGTGCCAGCAGTCCCTTCCTGGGCGGGGGGTATCAGCCCCAGCATTTT
CDR3 protein: CASSPFLGGGYQPQHF

CDR3 length: 15
clone size: once
V gene: TRBV6-2/TRBV6-3
D gene: -
J gene: TRBJ1-1
CDR3 DNA: TGTGCCAGCAGAGAAGTGGGGGCCCTGAACCCTGAAGCTTTCTTT
CDR3 protein: CASREVGALNPEAFF

CDR3 length: 14
clone size: -
V gene: TRBV9
D gene: -
J gene: TRBJ2-3
CDR3 DNA: TGTGCCAGCAGCGTAGCAGGAGTCCTAGATACGCAGTATTTT
CDR3 protein: CASSVAGVLDTQYF

CDR3 length: 13
clone size: -
V gene: TRBV3-1
D gene: -
J gene: TRBJ2-3
CDR3 DNA: TGTGCCAGCAGCCCCCTCGGCACAGGTACGCAGTATTTT
CDR3 protein: CASSPLGTGTQYF

CDR3 length: 14
clone size: many
V gene: TRBV6-2/TRBV6-3
D gene: TRBD1
J gene: TRBJ2-1
CDR3 DNA: TGTGCCAGCAGAAGGACAGGGGGAATCGATGAGCAGTTCTTC
CDR3 protein: CASRRTGGIDEQFF

CDR3 length: 17
clone size: -
V gene: TRBV19
D gene: TRBD2
J gene: TRBJ2-3
CDR3 DNA: TGTGCCAGTAGCCCGGTGTTTTTGCGGGAGGCCACAGATACGCAGTATTTT
CDR3 protein: CASSPVFLREATDTQYF

CDR3 length: 12
clone size: -
V gene: TRBV27
D gene: -
J gene: TRBJ2-5
CDR3 DNA: TGTGCCAGCAGTCAACTCCAAGAGACCCAGTACTTC
CDR3 protein: CASSQLQETQYF

CDR3 length: 15
clone size: many
V gene: TRBV7-2
D gene: TRBD1
J gene: TRBJ2-5
CDR3 DNA: TGTGCCAGCAGAGATCACAGGGGCCGCCGAGAGACCCAGTACTTC
CDR3 protein: CASRDHRGRRETQYF

CDR3 length: 15
clone size: few
V gene: TRBV4-3
D gene: -
J gene: TRBJ1-2
CDR3 DNA: TGCGCCAGCAGCCAAGTAAAGGGCCCGAGTTATGGCTACACCTTC
CDR3 protein: CASSQVKGPSYGYTF

CDR3 length: 16
clone size: -
V gene: TRBV5-1
D gene: TRBD2
J gene: TRBJ2-1
CDR3 DNA: TGCGCCAGCAGCTTTGGGGGAAGCGGGGGGTTAAATGAGCAGTTCTTC
CDR3 protein: CASSFGGSGGLNEQFF

CDR3 length: 15
clone size: few
V gene: TRBV11-2
D gene: TRBD1
J gene: TRBJ2-7
CDR3 DNA: TGTGCCAGCAGCTTAGATGGGACAGACTGGTTTGGAAAGTACTTC
CDR3 protein: CASSLDGTDWFGKYF

CDR3 length: 15
clone size: few
V gene: TRBV13
D gene: -
J gene: TRBJ1-1
CDR3 DNA: TGTGCCAGCAGCTTCCAGGGGAACATGAACACTGAAGCTTTCTTT
CDR3 protein: CASSFQGNMNTEAFF

CDR3 length: 14
clone size: many
V gene: TRBV20-1
D gene: -
J gene: TRBJ1-3
CDR3 DNA: TGCAGTGCCCCCGGGCGGGACGGAAGAAACACCATATATTTT
CDR3 protein: CSAPGRDGRNTIYF

CDR3 length: 16
clone size: few
V gene: TRBV20-1
D gene: TRBD2
J gene: TRBJ2-7
CDR3 DNA: TGCAGTGCTAGTTTGGGGCTAGCGGAAAGCTCCTACGAGCAGTACTTC
CDR3 protein: CSASLGLAESSYEQYF